The rows below give T cell receptor beta chains drawn from one sample of a study of CD8+CD57+ T cells in acquired aplastic anemia. TCRdb reprocessed the reads via MiXCR and lists one record per CDR3 protein. Seen here are just over 450,000 distinct CDR3 sequences, around 30% observed once, and the top ten hold 0.82%. Sequences were obtained from sorted CD4+, CD8+, or CD8+CD57+ T cells (not recorded which) from PBMCs. These receptors were collected from a human donor with aplastic anemia. Both conserved end residues are trimmed from each CDR3. Fields, in order: V gene, CDR3 protein.

TRBV9 ASSLTRGTDTQY
TRBV28 ASSLQSQPSLYNEQF
TRBV7-9 ASSPYGPLNTEAF
TRBV11-2 ASSLESREDNEQF
TRBV12-3/TRBV12-4 ASSHGTIPDEQY
TRBV2 ASGATRNEQF
TRBV29-1 SVVGLAGVSEQY
TRBV15 ATSSLAWDEQY
TRBV12-3/TRBV12-4 ASTLQHEQY
TRBV6-5 ASSFRDRGIYGYT
TRBV12-3/TRBV12-4 ASSPRDAYGYT
TRBV24-1 ATSDFGRSTDTQY
TRBV20-1 SAKDRDVTGYT
TRBV5-5 ASSVGQFLREQY
TRBV2 ASTGGYLEQF
TRBV29-1 SVLLGYEQY
TRBV6-1 ASTRFSSGANVLT
TRBV6-5 ASSYSNEGRQPQH
TRBV6-5 ASSFQAREQY
TRBV7-3 ASSARQVYEQY